The entry that follows covers one TCR beta chain sequence. The data were produced by immunoSEQ multiplex PCR, yet TCRdb's version contains in-frame clones alone and is incomplete. Here the sample spans about 76,000 clones, roughly four fifths being singletons. This entry belongs to a study of identifying expanded T cells in peripheral blood. The CDR3 length is 13 residues. Trimming left V 2 bases short and J 6 bases short, with 8 bases between. Germline-derived CDR1 and CDR2 are MGHRA and YSYEKL. The source of this sequence is a person aged 18 to 69 in good health. The chain links TRBV4-1 to TRBJ2-1; D is unclear. Material for sequencing was blood. The CDR3 loop is CASSQIALNEQFF. The CDR3, as DNA: TGCGCCAGCAGCCAAATTGCCCTCAATGAGCAGTTCTTC.